These T cell receptor beta chains were read from a single sample in a study of cytomegalovirus exposure and HLA in healthy donors. This table comes from immunoSEQ multiplex PCR, and its TCRdb copy is limited to in-frame clones, with some not included. The table has around 190,000 clones, 70% to 80% seen once. What was sequenced was PBMCs. The receptor source for this set is a woman younger than 45 in good health and CMV-seronegative. Each CDR3 is given with its conserved first and last residue. A D gene is named only where the DNA matches it firmly. Expanded clones are given a class, and other clones once, few, many or no size at all.

>TRBD1|-|TRBJ2-7|TRBV6-6
CASSDRGTGFEQYF
TGTGCCAGCAGTGACCGCGGGACAGGGTTCGAGCAGTACTTC
>TRBD1|-|TRBJ2-7|TRBV5-4
CASSSNRDRGIVQYF
TGTGCCAGCAGCTCCAACCGGGACAGGGGTATCGTGCAGTACTTC
>-|-|TRBJ1-2|TRBV4-1
CASSPVWEGLYGYPF
TGCGCCAGCAGCCCCGTTTGGGAGGGCTTATATGGCTACCCCTTC
>TRBD2|-|TRBJ2-3|TRBV5-6
CASSLTSGGYSTDTQYF
TGTGCCAGCAGCTTGACGAGCGGGGGGTACAGCACAGATACGCAGTATTTT
>TRBD1|few|TRBJ2-5|TRBV11-2
CASSYNRGKETQYF
TGTGCCAGCAGCTATAACAGGGGGAAAGAGACCCAGTACTTC
>TRBD1|-|TRBJ2-7|TRBV7-9
CASSLGQGLNEQYF
TGTGCCAGCAGCCTCGGACAGGGCCTCAACGAGCAGTACTTC
>-|-|TRBJ1-1|TRBV4-1
CASSQGTGVNTEAFF
TGCGCCAGCAGCCAAGGCACGGGGGTGAACACTGAAGCTTTCTTT
>-|-|TRBJ2-7|TRBV27
CASSFAGETPYEQYF
TGTGCCAGCAGTTTCGCAGGGGAGACTCCCTACGAGCAGTACTTC
>-|-|TRBJ2-7|TRBV5-6
CASSFGVEQYF
TGTGCCAGCAGCTTCGGGGTCGAGCAGTACTTC
>-|-|TRBJ1-1|TRBV5-1
CASSSGGGMWTEAFF
TGCGCCAGCAGCTCCGGCGGGGGAATGTGGACTGAAGCTTTCTTT
>TRBD1|-|TRBJ1-5|TRBV19
CASTTRDRGLLSNQPQHF
TGTGCCAGTACCACCCGGGACAGGGGGCTTCTTAGCAATCAGCCCCAGCATTTT
>-|-|TRBJ1-1|TRBV7-8
CASSLIGGDTEAFF
TGTGCCAGCAGCCTCATCGGGGGGGATACTGAAGCTTTCTTT
>-|-|TRBJ2-1|TRBV29-1
CSVVGGIRNEQFF
TGCAGCGTTGTGGGCGGGATCCGCAATGAGCAGTTCTTC
>-|-|TRBJ1-1|TRBV7-9
CASSSQDDRFEAFF
TGTGCCAGCAGCTCACAAGACGACAGGTTTGAAGCTTTCTTT
>TRBD2|-|TRBJ2-5|TRBV7-9
CASSRTSGAYQETQYF
TGTGCCAGCAGCCGGACTAGCGGGGCGTACCAAGAGACCCAGTACTTC
>-|once|TRBJ2-1|TRBV2
CASSEQGSYNEQFF
TGTGCCAGCAGTGAGCAGGGCTCCTACAATGAGCAGTTCTTC
>-|-|TRBJ1-6|TRBV5-1
CASSFGEPNNSPLHF
TGCGCCAGCAGCTTCGGGGAACCCAATAATTCACCCCTCCACTTT
>-|-|TRBJ2-3|TRBV4-2
CASSPRSPDTQYF
TGTGCCAGCAGCCCTCGGTCCCCGGATACGCAGTATTTT
>-|few|TRBJ1-5|TRBV2
CASSVGGGGSNQPQHF
TGTGCCAGCAGTGTTGGGGGGGGAGGTAGCAATCAGCCCCAGCATTTT
>-|-|TRBJ2-1|TRBV5-6
CASSPEGGGFDEQFF
TGTGCCAGCAGCCCTGAAGGGGGGGGGTTTGATGAGCAGTTCTTC
>-|-|TRBJ2-1|TRBV11-3
CASSLGTGNEQFF
TGTGCCAGCAGCTTAGGGACTGGGAATGAGCAATTCTTC
>-|-|TRBJ1-2|TRBV5-8
CASSWTVDNYGYTF
TGTGCCAGCAGCTGGACAGTCGATAACTATGGCTACACCTTC
>TRBD1|-|TRBJ2-3|TRBV5-1
CASSLGTGGLDTQYF
TGCGCCAGCAGCTTGGGGACAGGGGGTTTAGATACGCAGTATTTT
>-|-|TRBJ1-6|TRBV7-6
CASSPEGWDSPLHF
TGTGCCAGCAGCCCCGAGGGCTGGGATTCACCCCTCCACTTT
>-|-|TRBJ2-7|TRBV7-2
CASSLGITYEQYF
TGTGCCAGCAGCTTAGGTATAACCTACGAGCAGTACTTC
>-|-|TRBJ2-3|TRBV9
CASSVGPGTDTQYF
TGTGCCAGCAGCGTAGGCCCAGGCACAGATACGCAGTATTTT
>-|-|TRBJ1-1|TRBV7-8
CASSYQEGEMNTEAFF
TGTGCCAGCAGCTATCAAGAGGGAGAAATGAACACTGAAGCTTTCTTT
>-|-|TRBJ1-3|TRBV13
CASRTVSGNTIYF
TGTGCCAGCAGGACTGTATCTGGAAACACCATATATTTT
>TRBD2|-|TRBJ2-2|TRBV7-2
CASSFGLAGEHGELFF
TGTGCCAGCAGCTTCGGACTAGCGGGAGAACACGGGGAGCTGTTTTTT
>-|-|TRBJ2-7|TRBV5-1
CASSTQGVPYEQYF
TGCGCCAGCAGTACACAGGGTGTGCCCTACGAGCAGTACTTC
>TRBD1|-|TRBJ1-1|TRBV28
CASKGVGTGLEAFF
TGTGCCAGCAAAGGGGTAGGGACAGGCCTTGAAGCTTTCTTT
>TRBD1|-|TRBJ2-1|TRBV7-2
CASSSDRDNNEQFF
TGTGCCAGCAGCTCGGACAGGGATAACAATGAGCAGTTCTTC
>-|-|TRBJ2-5|TRBV30
CAWTGGETQYF
TGTGCCTGGACAGGCGGGGAGACCCAGTACTTC
>TRBD2|-|TRBJ2-1|TRBV2
CASSEFVWAGGDYNEQFF
TGTGCCAGCAGTGAATTCGTATGGGCGGGAGGGGACTACAATGAGCAGTTCTTC
>TRBD1|-|TRBJ2-3|TRBV28
CASSLGQGATDTQYF
TGTGCCAGCAGTTTAGGGCAGGGGGCCACAGATACGCAGTATTTT
>-|-|TRBJ2-2|TRBV4-2
CASSQEQGTGELFF
TGTGCCAGCAGCCAAGAACAGGGCACCGGGGAGCTGTTTTTT
>TRBD1|-|TRBJ2-3|TRBV18
CASSQDRGANTQYF
TGTGCCAGCTCACAAGACAGGGGTGCGAATACGCAGTATTTT
>TRBD2|-|TRBJ2-7|TRBV19
CASSPLAGGFYEQYF
TGTGCCAGTAGCCCCCTAGCGGGAGGTTTCTACGAGCAGTACTTC
>TRBD1|-|TRBJ1-5|TRBV27
CASSYLGQGGQPQHF
TGTGCCAGCAGTTATCTCGGACAGGGAGGTCAGCCCCAGCATTTT
>TRBD1|-|TRBJ2-3|TRBV7-7
CASSRDGQGTDTQYF
TGTGCCAGCAGCCGAGACGGACAGGGTACAGATACGCAGTATTTT
>TRBD2|-|TRBJ2-7|TRBV7-6
CASSFGLAGENEQYF
TGTGCCAGCAGCTTCGGACTAGCGGGGGAGAACGAGCAGTACTTC
>-|few|TRBJ1-1|TRBV19
CASLYGNTEAFF
TGTGCCAGTCTTTACGGGAACACTGAAGCTTTCTTT
>TRBD1|-|TRBJ2-2|TRBV5-4
CASSLGQGNTGELFF
TGTGCCAGCAGCTTGGGACAGGGGAACACCGGGGAGCTGTTTTTT
>-|once|TRBJ2-5|TRBV7-3
CASSLGTGETQYF
TGTGCCAGCAGCCTAGGGACTGGAGAGACCCAGTACTTC
>TRBD1|-|TRBJ1-4|TRBV5-1
CASSLTGGAANEKLFF
TGCGCCAGCAGCTTGACAGGGGGCGCGGCTAATGAAAAACTGTTTTTT
>TRBD2|-|TRBJ2-7|TRBV11-2
CASRTLAGDQNAIYEQYF
TGTGCCAGCAGGACACTAGCGGGAGACCAAAACGCGATCTACGAGCAGTACTTC
>-|-|TRBJ2-3|TRBV5-1
CASRRVPSSTDTQYF
TGCGCCAGCAGGCGGGTCCCTTCTAGCACAGATACGCAGTATTTT
>TRBD2|-|TRBJ2-5|TRBV5-1
CASKLVPGGQSETQYF
TGCGCCAGCAAACTCGTACCGGGGGGGCAGTCCGAGACCCAGTACTTC
>-|-|TRBJ2-1|TRBV21-1
CAFTRAGDYNEQFF
TGTGCCTTCACCCGGGCAGGGGATTACAATGAGCAGTTCTTC
>TRBD1|-|TRBJ1-2|TRBV25-1
CASSEPGQLYGYTF
TGTGCCAGCAGTGAACCGGGACAGTTATATGGCTACACCTTC
>-|-|TRBJ1-2|TRBV7-3
CASSLTGGVSGYTF
TGTGCCAGCAGCTTAACGGGGGGTGTTAGTGGCTACACCTTC
>-|-|TRBJ2-2|TRBV12-1
CASSHPGRGTGELFF
TGTGCCAGCAGCCACCCCGGGAGAGGCACCGGGGAGCTGTTTTTT
>TRBD1|-|TRBJ2-2|TRBV18
CASSPRTGRNTGELFF
TGTGCCAGCTCACCGCGGACAGGGAGAAACACCGGGGAGCTGTTTTTT
>-|-|TRBJ2-1|TRBV7-9
CASSLVLVRSNEQFF
TGTGCCAGCAGCTTAGTTTTAGTTCGGAGCAATGAGCAGTTCTTC
>TRBD1|-|TRBJ2-4|TRBV19
CASRLRQGENIQYF
TGTGCCAGTAGACTTAGACAGGGTGAAAACATTCAGTACTTC
>-|-|TRBJ1-5|TRBV6-4
CASSVWGSESQPQHF
TGTGCCAGCAGTGTATGGGGCAGTGAGAGCCAGCCCCAGCATTTT
>-|few|TRBJ1-4|TRBV18
CASAQGTANEKLFF
TGTGCCAGCGCGCAGGGTACGGCTAATGAAAAACTGTTTTTT
>-|-|TRBJ1-4|TRBV5-4
CATSLQVNEKLFF
TGTGCCACCTCACTCCAGGTTAATGAAAAACTGTTTTTT
>-|-|TRBJ2-1|TRBV29-1
CSVVRNREPLHEQFF
TGCAGCGTTGTGCGTAACAGGGAACCCCTCCATGAGCAGTTCTTC